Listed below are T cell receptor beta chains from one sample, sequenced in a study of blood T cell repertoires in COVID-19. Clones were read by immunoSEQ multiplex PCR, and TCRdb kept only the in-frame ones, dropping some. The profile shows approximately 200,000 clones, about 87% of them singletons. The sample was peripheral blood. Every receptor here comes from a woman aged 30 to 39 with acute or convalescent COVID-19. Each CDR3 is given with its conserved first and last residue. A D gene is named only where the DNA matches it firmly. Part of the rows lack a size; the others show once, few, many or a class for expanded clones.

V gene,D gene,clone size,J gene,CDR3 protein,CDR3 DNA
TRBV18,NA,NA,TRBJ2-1,CASSSNEQFF,TGTGCCAGCTCCAGCAATGAGCAGTTCTTC
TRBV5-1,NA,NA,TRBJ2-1,CASSLGGFLGYNEQFF,TGCGCCAGCAGCTTGGGCGGCTTCCTCGGCTACAATGAGCAGTTCTTC
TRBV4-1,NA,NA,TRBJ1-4,CASSPARGFNEKLFF,TGCGCCAGCAGCCCCGCACGCGGTTTTAATGAAAAACTGTTTTTT
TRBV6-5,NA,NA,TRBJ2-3,CASGRTVTDTQYF,TGTGCCAGCGGGCGTACAGTCACAGATACGCAGTATTTT
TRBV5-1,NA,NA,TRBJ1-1,CASSLEARFPEAFF,TGCGCCAGCAGCTTGGAGGCGCGGTTCCCTGAAGCTTTCTTT
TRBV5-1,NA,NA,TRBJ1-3,CASSFTGLVNTIYF,TGCGCCAGCAGCTTCACCGGGTTGGTAAACACCATATATTTT
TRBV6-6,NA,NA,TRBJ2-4,CASSSVSIAKNIQYF,TGTGCCAGCAGTTCGGTCTCCATAGCCAAAAACATTCAGTACTTC
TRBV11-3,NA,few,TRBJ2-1,CASSLEVPEQFF,TGTGCCAGCAGCTTGGAGGTTCCTGAGCAGTTCTTC
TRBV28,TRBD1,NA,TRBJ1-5,CASSSDRIGQPQHF,TGTGCCAGCAGCTCGGACAGGATCGGTCAGCCCCAGCATTTT
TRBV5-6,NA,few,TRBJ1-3,CASSVGTPGNTIYF,TGTGCCAGCAGCGTCGGGACACCTGGAAACACCATATATTTT
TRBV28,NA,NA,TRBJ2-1,CASSFAGLYGEQFF,TGTGCCAGCAGTTTCGCGGGACTCTACGGGGAGCAGTTCTTC
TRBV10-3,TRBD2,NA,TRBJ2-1,CAIGGLAGEGEQFF,TGTGCCATCGGCGGTCTAGCGGGAGAGGGTGAGCAGTTCTTC
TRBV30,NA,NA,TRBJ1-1,CAWRTDQTKAFF,TGTGCCTGGAGGACAGATCAGACGAAAGCTTTCTTT
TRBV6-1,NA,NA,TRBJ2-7,CASSELYLQANYEQYF,TGTGCCAGCAGTGAATTATACCTTCAAGCGAACTACGAGCAGTACTTC
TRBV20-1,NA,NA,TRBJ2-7,CSARSIEQYF,TGCAGTGCTAGATCCATCGAGCAGTACTTC
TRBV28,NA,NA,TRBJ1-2,CASSRDLNYGYTF,TGTGCCAGCAGCCGGGATCTAAACTATGGCTACACCTTC
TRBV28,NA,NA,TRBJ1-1,CASSFSRAGYAFF,TGTGCCAGCAGTTTTAGTCGGGCAGGGTACGCTTTCTTT
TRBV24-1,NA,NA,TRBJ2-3,CATINRDGGYF,TGTGCCACCATAAACAGGGATGGTGGGTATTTT
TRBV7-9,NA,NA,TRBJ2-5,CASSLAPETQYF,TGTGCCAGCAGCTTAGCTCCGGAGACCCAGTACTTC
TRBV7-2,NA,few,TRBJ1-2,CASSFDRLSGYTF,TGTGCCAGCAGCTTTGACAGGCTAAGCGGCTACACCTTC
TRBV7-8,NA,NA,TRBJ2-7,CASSLRGQHEQYF,TGTGCCAGCAGCTTAAGAGGGCAGCACGAGCAGTACTTC
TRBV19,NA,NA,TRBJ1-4,CASSISGDGNEKLFF,TGTGCCAGTAGTATAAGCGGGGACGGTAATGAAAAACTGTTTTTT